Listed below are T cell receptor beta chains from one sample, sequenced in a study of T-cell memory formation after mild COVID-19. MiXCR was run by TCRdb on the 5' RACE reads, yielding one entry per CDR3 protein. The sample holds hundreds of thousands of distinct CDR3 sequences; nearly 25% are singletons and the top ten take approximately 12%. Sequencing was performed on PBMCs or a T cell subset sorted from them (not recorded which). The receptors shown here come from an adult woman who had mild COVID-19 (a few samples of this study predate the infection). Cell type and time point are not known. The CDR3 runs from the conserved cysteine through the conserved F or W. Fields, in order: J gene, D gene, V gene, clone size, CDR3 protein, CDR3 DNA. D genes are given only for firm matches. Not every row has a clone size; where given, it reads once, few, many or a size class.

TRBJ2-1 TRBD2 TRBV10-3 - CAISATGGIKSNEQFF TGTGCCATCAGTGCCACCGGGGGGATTAAGAGTAATGAGCAGTTCTTC
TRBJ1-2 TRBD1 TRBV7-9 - CASSYTGGPGGYGYTF TGTGCCAGCAGCTACACAGGGGGACCAGGCGGATATGGCTACACCTTC
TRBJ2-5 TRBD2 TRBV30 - CAWTGGETQYF TGTGCCTGGACGGGAGGAGAGACCCAGTACTTC
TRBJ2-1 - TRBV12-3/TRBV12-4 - CASSLGLAVGNEQFF TGTGCCAGCAGTTTGGGGCTAGCTGTAGGGAATGAGCAGTTCTTC
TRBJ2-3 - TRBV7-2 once CASSLLGGSLDTQYF TGTGCCAGCAGCCTCCTTGGTGGGAGTTTAGATACGCAGTATTTT
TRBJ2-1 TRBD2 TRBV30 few CAWSHGLVLYNEQFF TGTGCCTGGAGTCACGGACTAGTCCTCTACAATGAGCAGTTCTTC
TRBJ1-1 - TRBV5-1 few CASSLGRFDTEAFF TGCGCCAGCAGCCTCGGACGGTTTGACACTGAAGCTTTCTTT
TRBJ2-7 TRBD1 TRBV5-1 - CASSLTVGQGSYEQYF TGCGCCAGCAGCTTGACCGTAGGACAGGGATCGTACGAGCAGTACTTC
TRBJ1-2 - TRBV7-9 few CASSLGTENYGYTF TGTGCCAGCAGCTTAGGAACAGAAAACTATGGCTACACCTTC
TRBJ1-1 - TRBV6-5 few CASSKKGQGKGTEAFF TGTGCCAGCAGTAAAAAAGGGCAGGGGAAGGGCACTGAAGCTTTCTTT
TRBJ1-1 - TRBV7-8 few CASSLVSSFYTEAFF TGTGCCAGCAGCTTAGTCAGCAGCTTTTACACTGAAGCTTTCTTT
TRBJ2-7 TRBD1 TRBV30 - CAWSVSPRGLKYEQYF TGTGCCTGGAGTGTATCCCCCAGGGGGTTAAAGTACGAGCAGTACTTC
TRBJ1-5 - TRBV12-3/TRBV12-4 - CASRVSNQPQHF TGTGCCAGCAGAGTTAGCAATCAGCCCCAGCATTTT
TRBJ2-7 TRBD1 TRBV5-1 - CASSSTGGSSYEQYF TGCGCCAGCAGCTCGACAGGGGGATCTTCCTACGAGCAGTACTTC
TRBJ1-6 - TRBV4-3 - CASSQEGSQSPLHF TGCGCCAGCAGCCAAGAAGGTAGCCAGTCACCCCTCCACTTT
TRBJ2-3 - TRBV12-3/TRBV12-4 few CASTSLGADTQYF TGTGCCAGCACGTCCTTAGGGGCAGATACGCAGTATTTT
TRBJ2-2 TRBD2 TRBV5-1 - CASSSGGAVGELFF TGCGCCAGCAGCTCCGGGGGGGCCGTCGGGGAGCTGTTTTTT
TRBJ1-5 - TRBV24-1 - CATSDSGTISNQPQHF TGTGCCACCAGTGATTCCGGGACAATTAGCAATCAGCCCCAGCATTTT
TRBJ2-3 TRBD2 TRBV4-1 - CASSPPGLQTDTQYF TGCGCCAGCAGCCCCCCGGGACTACAAACAGATACGCAGTATTTT
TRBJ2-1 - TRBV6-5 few CASSYRGWDNEQFF TGTGCCAGCAGTTACAGGGGTTGGGACAATGAGCAGTTCTTC
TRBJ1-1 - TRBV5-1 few CASSPAEAVRTGAFF TGCGCCAGCAGCCCTGCCGAAGCGGTGCGGACGGGGGCTTTCTTT
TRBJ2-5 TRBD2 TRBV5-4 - CASSLTSGRRETQYF TGTGCCAGCAGCTTGACTAGCGGGAGGAGAGAGACCCAGTACTTC
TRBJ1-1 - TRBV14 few CASSQMTGGRTEAFF TGTGCCAGCAGCCAGATGACAGGTGGCCGCACTGAAGCTTTCTTT
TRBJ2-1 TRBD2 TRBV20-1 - CSARDLAGLNEQFF TGCAGTGCCAGGGATTTAGCGGGGCTTAATGAGCAGTTCTTC
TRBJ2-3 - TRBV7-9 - CASSLVDMLGDTQYF TGTGCCAGCAGCTTAGTAGACATGCTGGGGGATACGCAGTATTTT
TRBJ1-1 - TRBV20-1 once CSASQDTNWLNTEAFF TGCAGTGCTAGCCAAGACACGAACTGGCTGAACACTGAAGCTTTCTTT
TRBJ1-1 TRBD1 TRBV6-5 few CASRLRQGIAEAFF TGTGCCAGCAGACTCCGACAGGGTATCGCTGAAGCTTTCTTT
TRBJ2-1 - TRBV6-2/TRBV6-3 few CASSLRIGGRDVVNEQFF TGTGCCAGCAGTTTGCGTATAGGTGGAAGGGATGTCGTCAATGAGCAGTTCTTC
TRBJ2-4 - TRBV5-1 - CASSPSVAKNIQYF TGCGCCAGCAGCCCAAGCGTAGCCAAAAACATTCAGTACTTC
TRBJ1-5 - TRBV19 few CASSWGRNQPQHF TGTGCCAGTAGTTGGGGACGCAATCAGCCCCAGCATTTT
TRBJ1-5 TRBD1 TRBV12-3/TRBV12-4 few CASSNTGGHQPQHF TGTGCCAGCAGTAATACAGGGGGCCATCAGCCCCAGCATTTT
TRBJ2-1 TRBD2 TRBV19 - CASSSSGTSGDEQFF TGTGCCAGTAGTAGTTCCGGGACTAGCGGCGATGAGCAGTTCTTC
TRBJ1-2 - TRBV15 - CATSRDRRIANTGYGYTF TGTGCCACCAGCAGAGATCGCCGTATAGCAAACACCGGCTATGGCTACACCTTC
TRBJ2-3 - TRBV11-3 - CASSSLGKNTDTQYF TGTGCCAGCAGCTCCCTTGGGAAGAACACAGATACGCAGTATTTT
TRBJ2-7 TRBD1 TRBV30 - CAWSRGTGGSYEQYF TGTGCCTGGAGCAGGGGGACAGGGGGCTCCTACGAGCAGTACTTC
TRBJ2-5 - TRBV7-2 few CASSPTGSGETQYF TGTGCCAGCAGCCCTACAGGGTCGGGTGAGACCCAGTACTTC
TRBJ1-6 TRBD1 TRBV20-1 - CSGPTQGARNSPLHF TGCAGTGGTCCGACACAGGGGGCGCGAAATTCACCCCTCCACTTT
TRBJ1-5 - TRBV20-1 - CSARGRDNGQPQHF TGCAGTGCTAGGGGCAGAGATAACGGTCAGCCCCAGCATTTT
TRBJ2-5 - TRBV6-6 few CASSYIGQDQETQYF TGTGCCAGCAGTTATATTGGGCAGGACCAAGAGACCCAGTACTTC
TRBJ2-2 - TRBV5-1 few CASSLTGGYTGELFF TGCGCCAGCAGCTTGACGGGCGGATACACCGGGGAGCTGTTTTTT
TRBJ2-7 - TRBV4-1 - CASSQDIWGYEQYF TGCGCCAGCAGCCAAGATATATGGGGCTACGAGCAGTACTTC
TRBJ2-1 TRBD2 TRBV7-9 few CASSLTTSGINEQFF TGTGCCAGCAGCTTAACGACTAGCGGGATTAATGAGCAGTTCTTC
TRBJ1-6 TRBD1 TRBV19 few CASSQRTGGDNSPLHF TGTGCCAGTAGTCAACGGACAGGGGGCGACAATTCACCCCTCCACTTT
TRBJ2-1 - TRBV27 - CASSYEASSSYNEQFF TGTGCCAGCAGTTACGAGGCTAGCAGCTCCTACAATGAGCAGTTCTTC
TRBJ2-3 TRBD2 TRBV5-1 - CASSPSGGRTDTQYF TGCGCCAGCAGCCCTAGCGGGGGGCGCACAGATACGCAGTATTTT
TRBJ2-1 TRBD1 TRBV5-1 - CASSIGTTGLYNEQFF TGCGCCAGCAGCATAGGGACGACAGGGCTCTACAACGAGCAGTTCTTC
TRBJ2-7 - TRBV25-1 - CASSDRWAYEQYF TGTGCCAGCAGTGATCGGTGGGCCTACGAGCAGTACTTC
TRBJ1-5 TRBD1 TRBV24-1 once CATSSTGAGNQPQHF TGTGCCACCAGTTCGACAGGGGCGGGCAATCAGCCCCAGCATTTT